This paragraph covers one T cell receptor beta chain sequence. The specificity of this receptor is unknown. No base quality information exists; no much larger clone differs at one position. The library was made by the immunoSEQ multiplex PCR assay. For the multiplex PCR, a mixture combining 60 forward primers for TCR Vbeta segments and 13 reverse primers for TCR Jbeta segments was used. A multiplex PCR assay on genomic DNA amplified the CDR3 region of rearranged TCR beta genes. Amplified TCR beta libraries were sequenced as 87-base-pair reads on the Illumina HiSeq System. Under the source paper's analysis protocol: Across the 666 repertoires, a later analysis counted tens of millions of unique TCR beta chains, roughly 11 million of which were shared by at least two donors. Raw reads were error-corrected and collapsed into unique sequences by a nearest-neighbor algorithm in which closely related sequences were merged to remove PCR and sequencing errors. To assign V, D and J gene segments, CDR3 sequences were aligned to IMGT reference sequences. Each retained sequence needed at least a six-nucleotide match to both a V gene segment and a J gene segment. Rearrangements were classified as productive when the CDR3 lacked stop codons and remained in frame with V and J, and all other rearrangements were classified as non-productive. CDR3 was defined by IMGT convention, running from the second conserved V-encoded cysteine to the conserved J-encoded phenylalanine. Sequences without an unambiguous match to a single V gene segment were excluded from the earlier analysis of about 630 of the donors. An earlier analysis of 450 to 650 of the donors called V segments functional above 56.7% productive rearrangements and segregating when the between-donor standard deviation exceeded 5%. A statistical classification framework was built to diagnose cytomegalovirus status from the catalog of TCR beta chain sequences. A later analysis assigned V and J genes by comparing TCR nucleotide sequences with IMGT/GENE-DB human TR gene sequences. In a later analysis, CDR3 sequences and most-parsimonious VDJ recombination scenarios were assigned using the TCRdist pipeline. In a later analysis, every TCR beta chain was defined by the combination of its CDR3 amino acid sequence and its V-gene family, and reads without a unique V-gene family were dropped. As a way to deal with suspected cross-contamination and a sequencing artifact, a later analysis dropped over 550 nucleotide sequences that were highly shared and had low generation probability. In a later analysis, a clonal expansion index for each public chain was calculated from normalized within-repertoire ranks of inferred template counts. Generation probabilities in a later analysis came from a VDJ recombination model fitted to out-of-frame rearrangements, and those results were checked against IGoR. Hypergeometric tests were used in a later analysis to score TCR-TCR, TCR-HLA and TCR-CMV co-occurrence, with a repertoire-size bias correction applied to the TCR pairs. To estimate false discovery rates, a later analysis permuted the HLA or CMV assignments 20 times. In a later analysis, co-occurring TCRs were grouped using DBSCAN, with TCRdist sequence similarity added in when clustering inside HLA-allele-positive subsets. Repertoires with fewer than 30,000 or more than 120,000 public chains were left out of co-occurrence clustering, as were four to six repertoires with anomalous nucleotide sharing. In TCRdb, the immuneACCESS table is reduced to in-frame sequences with V and J assigned. These tables do not hold every clone; where another copy was compared, an unresolved V gene accounts for under half, and the others remain unexplained. V and J calls plus clone size are reproduced from that table; the DNA served to infer D and trimming. The sample table holds 250,000 to 350,000 clones, of which 86% were seen once. Together, the top ten hold less than 4% of the sample.

The CDR3 runs 16 amino acids, cysteine and phenylalanine included. Of the read, only the CDR3 DNA is kept; its 48 bases are in frame from base 1. V ends up 4 bases short and J 2 bases short, with an unmatched junction base count of 7. CDR1 and CDR2 are drawn from the germline V gene: SGDLS, YYNGEE. This specimen comes from a study of cytomegalovirus exposure and HLA in healthy donors (dated by TCRdb to about 2017). About the full investigation: In an earlier analysis of roughly 590 of the donors, about 260 Gb of sequence data and 95 million to 130 million unique TCR beta sequences from about 179 million T cells were reported. The number of typed donors differed by locus: roughly 620-630 for A, B, C, DRB1 and DQB1; approximately 530 for DQA1; some 610 for DPA1; and roughly 470 for DPB1. Among the roughly 400 genotyped donors, about 85% belonged to the genetic ancestry cluster associated with self-reported Caucasian donors. Donor age, sex, ethnicity and CMV serostatus were compiled together with the repertoire data. Using immunosequencing, the study profiled T cell repertoires from approximately 700 subjects and related those repertoires to cytomegalovirus serostatus. The later analysis used no new phenotypic data to find candidate immune exposures, relying instead on TCR beta sequences and their occurrence across donors. To predict cytomegalovirus infection status, the study brought together high-throughput TCR immunosequencing, statistical association of individual TCRs with disease status, and machine learning. Genome-wide SNP genotypes for about 60% of the 666 donors were used in a later genetic analysis, which treated that subset as a discovery cohort. The study was designed to test whether signatures of past pathogen exposure could be identified by cataloging public T cell receptors. A handful of DR-DQ haplotypes were handled as single units for association and clustering because linkage in the cohort was strong. Roughly 300 gigabases of sequencing data and tens of millions of unique TCR sequences were included in an early release covering about 600 HLA-typed donors. A later analysis re-examined previously published TCR beta repertoires from more than 550 donors and added high-resolution HLA genotyping to investigate patterns of TCR occurrence. HLA typing covered class I and class II loci at four-digit resolution. Among 398 genotyped donors of the cohort, an average of about 240,000 unique TCR beta nucleotide sequences were sequenced per donor, roughly a sixth of them non-productive. Every repertoire in the discovery cohort had been generated on one and the same sequencing platform. In addition to the first cohort of roughly 670 subjects, a separate validation cohort of approximately 110 different subjects was used. An earlier analysis of about 620 of the donors applied high-throughput TCR beta sequencing to assess whether each TCR beta V gene segment acted as functional or pseudogenic.

The cohort comprised hundreds of healthy bone marrow donors. All cohort members were sampled while nominally healthy, although unrecorded immune exposures were likely present. The donor tested CMV seropositive, placing the donor among the 290 or so seropositive members of the cohort. Each donor provided a peripheral blood sample, and peripheral blood mononuclear cells were used for TCR beta sequencing. The Qiagen DNeasy Blood Extraction Kit was used to extract genomic DNA from the blood cell samples. What the research found in general, with its limitations: Some IMGT-functional V segments, including TRBV6-2 and TRBV6-3, could not be told apart with the 87-base-pair reads, so those segments were excluded. Most CMV-associated TCR beta chains appeared to be HLA-restricted in a later analysis, and the HLA associations seemed to be driven largely by CMV exposure. A later analysis reported that several top co-occurrence clusters appeared linked to parvovirus B19, influenza, CMV and Epstein-Barr virus. Strong co-occurrence of HLA alleles, especially DR and DQ, made assigning TCR associations to individual alleles difficult. This cohort had only TCR beta chains sequenced, and the lack of alpha or paired-chain data limited which features could be detected. The classifier was reported to diagnose cytomegalovirus status with high specificity and sensitivity in both the original cohort and the validation cohort. It was suggested by the authors that the approach could potentially be generalized to other disease states and immunological phenotypes. CMV serostatus was the only immune exposure information available for the cohort. Linkage disequilibrium might explain the correlated functional status among segregating V segments, but an unknown experimental factor could not be excluded. The presence/absence analyses assumed that sequencing depth was roughly uniform across donors, and that assumption may not be true. In vitro tests confirmed that a few of the cytomegalovirus-associated TCR beta chains recognize cytomegalovirus antigens. A later genetic analysis associated a missense DCLRE1C variant with V-gene and J-gene trimming of TCR beta chains, and an independent cohort replicated the association. A further reported finding was that TCR beta sequences accurately predicted the HLA-A and HLA-B alleles for most subjects in the first cohort. A cluster of highly shared sequence variants was judged likely to be a technical artifact of the sequencing pipeline. Most TCR sequences were seen in very few donors, while some public TCRs were found in many individuals. A later analysis associated some 17,000 TCR beta sequences with specific HLA alleles at a false discovery rate of 0.05. Because HLA typing was missing for some donors at each locus, association tests included only the typed subset. Compared with equally common non-associated chains, HLA-associated TCR beta chains in a later analysis were more clonally expanded and had lower generation probabilities. Over 15 rarely observed V segments, including chromosome 9 orphons, were excluded from the earlier analysis of some 590 of the donors because counts were too low. According to a later analysis, TCR association rates differed among HLA loci, with DRB1 alleles showing the most associated TCRs and HLA-C alleles showing the fewest. A total of 150 to 200 TCR beta chains were listed by the study as associated with cytomegalovirus. An earlier analysis of some 560 of the donors showed that most TCR beta V segments appeared in productive rearrangements either about 90% or about 30% of the time, which broadly matched IMGT annotations. Compared with the roughly 700-donor mean, donors in an Asian-associated ancestry cluster had fewer N-insertions in productive TCRs, according to a later genetic analysis.

The receptor was derived from a man between 35 and 55 years old in good health and CMV-seropositive. Sequenced input: PBMCs. Recombination linked TRBV9 to TRBJ2-3; 10 bases in the middle match TRBD2. The bases are TGTGCCAGCAGCCCCCGACTAGCGGGTACCACAGATACGCAGTATTTT. This yields the protein CASSPRLAGTTDTQYF.